The rows below give T cell receptor beta chains drawn from one sample of a study of PD-L1 blockade in urothelial cancer. Only in-frame clones appear in the TCRdb table, and some are missing; sequencing was by immunoSEQ multiplex PCR. The sample shows about 130,000 clones, about 83% of them seen only once. The source was PBMCs, collected around atezolizumab (anti-PD-L1) treatment. These receptors all come from a man over 45 with urothelial cancer. CDR3s include the opening cysteine and the closing phenylalanine or tryptophan. D genes are given only for firm matches. Expanded clones are given a class, and other clones once, few, many or no size at all.

v_gene	j_gene	abundance	d_gene	CDR3nt	CDR3aa
TRBV27	TRBJ1-5	.	TRBD1	TGTGCCAGCGGAAAAGGGGGGACAGGGGCAAATCAGCCCCAGCATTTT	CASGKGGTGANQPQHF
TRBV28	TRBJ2-1	.	TRBD2	TGTGCCAGCAGCCCCAGCGGGGGCAACAATGAGCAGTTCTTC	CASSPSGGNNEQFF
TRBV4-2	TRBJ2-6	.	.	TGTGCCAGCAGCCAAGGACCAACAGGGACCGGGGCCAACGTCCTGACTTTC	CASSQGPTGTGANVLTF
TRBV4-2	TRBJ2-1	.	TRBD2	TGTGCCAGCAGCCAAGAAGCACTACAGCGGCGCGGGAGGGTCAGGGAGCAGTTCTTC	CASSQEALQRRGRVREQFF
TRBV4-1	TRBJ1-6	.	.	TGCGCCAGCAGCCAAGATAGTAGTTATAATTCACCCCTCCACTTT	CASSQDSSYNSPLHF
TRBV11-2	TRBJ1-3	.	TRBD1	TGTGCCAGCAGCCGGATCGGACAGGGAAGTGGAAACACCATATATTTT	CASSRIGQGSGNTIYF
TRBV4-1	TRBJ2-7	.	.	TGCGCCAGCAGCCAAGAAACAGTGCTCTCCTACGAGCAGTACTTC	CASSQETVLSYEQYF
TRBV6-5	TRBJ2-2	.	.	TGTGCCAGCAGCCCGGAGCGCCGGGAGCTGTTTTTT	CASSPERRELFF
TRBV11-2	TRBJ2-1	.	.	TGTGCCAGCAGCTTATATGACAATGAGCAGTTCTTC	CASSLYDNEQFF
TRBV10-3	TRBJ2-3	.	.	TGTGCCATCAGGGACGGGAGACCAGATACGCAGTATTTT	CAIRDGRPDTQYF
TRBV7-2	TRBJ2-5	.	TRBD2	TGTGCCAGCAGCTTAGTAGCAGGGACTAGCGATCGGCGGGAGACCCAGTACTTC	CASSLVAGTSDRRETQYF
TRBV11-3	TRBJ1-2	.	.	TGTGCCAGCACCTTAGTCCAGGGAGGCCTTTTCAACTATGGCTACACCTTC	CASTLVQGGLFNYGYTF
TRBV30	TRBJ1-3	.	.	TGTGCCTGGACTAGTTCTGGAAACACCATATATTTT	CAWTSSGNTIYF
TRBV5-4	TRBJ2-1	.	TRBD1	TGTGCCAGCAGCGCCGGGACAGGGTATGACAATGAGCAGTTCTTC	CASSAGTGYDNEQFF
TRBV30	TRBJ2-1	once	.	TGTGCCTGGTCGGAGGGGAGACTGGACAATGAGCAGTTCTTC	CAWSEGRLDNEQFF
TRBV19	TRBJ1-5	.	.	TGTGCCAGTAGTATATGGCAGGGTGATCAGCCCCAGCATTTT	CASSIWQGDQPQHF
TRBV30	TRBJ1-1	.	.	TGTGCCTGGAGTGTACTGAGAACAGGCGAGGTCACTGAAGCTTTCTTT	CAWSVLRTGEVTEAFF
TRBV28	TRBJ1-5	.	TRBD1	TGTGCCAGCAGACACGGACAGGGGGGACAGCCCCAGCATTTT	CASRHGQGGQPQHF
TRBV29-1	TRBJ1-2	.	TRBD1	TGCAGCGCCATTCCCGGACAGGGTTTGGGCTACACCTTC	CSAIPGQGLGYTF
TRBV11-2	TRBJ2-5	once	.	TGTGCCAGCAGCCCCTATCAAGAGACCCAGTACTTC	CASSPYQETQYF
TRBV5-6	TRBJ2-1	.	TRBD2	TGTGCCAGCAGCTTGGGGACTAGCGGGCCCAATGAGCAGTTCTTC	CASSLGTSGPNEQFF
TRBV5-1	TRBJ2-3	.	.	TGCGCCAGCAGCCACGGAAAGGGAGTCACAGATACGCAGTATTTT	CASSHGKGVTDTQYF
TRBV9	TRBJ2-1	.	TRBD2	TGTGCCAGCAGCGTTAGCGGGATCTCCTACAATGAGCAGTTCTTC	CASSVSGISYNEQFF
TRBV27	TRBJ2-1	.	TRBD2	TGTGCCAGCAGGCCAATCGACGGCGGGACTACCAATGAGCAGTTCTTC	CASRPIDGGTTNEQFF
TRBV28	TRBJ1-5	.	.	TGTGCCAGCAGTTTATCAGGCAGAACTCAGCCCCAGCATTTT	CASSLSGRTQPQHF
TRBV7-8	TRBJ1-5	once	.	TGTGCCAGCAGTTTAATGCCCTATAGCAATCAGCCCCAGCATTTT	CASSLMPYSNQPQHF
TRBV6-6	TRBJ2-2	.	.	TGTGCCAGCAGTTACCAGGGGAGCACCGGGGAGCTGTTTTTT	CASSYQGSTGELFF
TRBV21-1	TRBJ1-3	.	.	TGTGCCAGCAGCAAGGCCAGGCCACGGACTGGAAACACCATATATTTT	CASSKARPRTGNTIYF
TRBV14	TRBJ2-5	once	.	TGTGCCAGCAGCCGCCGACAGAAAGAGACCCAGTACTTC	CASSRRQKETQYF
TRBV7-3	TRBJ2-6	.	.	TGTGCCAGCAGCTTAAGGGGCCACAGACTGTCTGGGGCCAACGTCCTGACTTTC	CASSLRGHRLSGANVLTF
TRBV10-2	TRBJ1-5	few	.	TGCGCCAGCAGTGATGGAGGGGACAATCAGCCCCAGCATTTT	CASSDGGDNQPQHF
TRBV6-5	TRBJ2-5	.	.	TGTGCCAGCAGAAAACCAGGATCTCAAGAGACCCAGTACTTC	CASRKPGSQETQYF
TRBV30	TRBJ2-7	once	TRBD1	TGTGCCTGGAAAGCGACAGGGGGTCGCGAGCAGTACTTC	CAWKATGGREQYF
TRBV6-1	TRBJ2-1	.	TRBD2	TGTGCCAGCAGTGGAAGGACTAGAGGGGCCAATGAGCAGTTCTTC	CASSGRTRGANEQFF
TRBV2	TRBJ1-5	.	TRBD1	TGTGCCAGCATGGGGGACAGTTGGCAGCCCCAGCATTTT	CASMGDSWQPQHF
TRBV15	TRBJ1-5	.	TRBD1	TGTGCCACCAGCAGGGACTATTTGGGACAGAATCAGCCCCAGCATTTT	CATSRDYLGQNQPQHF
TRBV29-1	TRBJ2-7	.	.	TGCAGCGTGCCCGGGCGGACAACCTACGAGCAGTACTTC	CSVPGRTTYEQYF
TRBV11-2	TRBJ2-7	.	TRBD1	TGTGCCAGCAGCCCCCGCACACCCGGGACAGGGGCAGACGAGCAGTACTTC	CASSPRTPGTGADEQYF
TRBV4-1	TRBJ2-2	once	.	TGCGTCAGCAGAGTTGCGGCGGGATTCACCGGGGAGCTGTTTTTT	CVSRVAAGFTGELFF
TRBV5-6	TRBJ2-2	.	.	TGTGCCAGCAGCTTTTACGTGGGAGTATCTACCGGGGAGCTGTTTTTT	CASSFYVGVSTGELFF
TRBV30	TRBJ1-5	.	.	TGTGCCTGGAGTGGGGGGCAGAATCAGCCCCAGCATTTT	CAWSGGQNQPQHF
TRBV5-1	TRBJ1-1	.	TRBD1	TGCGCCAGCAGCCCTGACAGGGGGCGAACTGAAGCTTTCTTT	CASSPDRGRTEAFF
TRBV10-3	TRBJ2-7	.	TRBD1	TGTGCCATAGGACAGGGGGGCCCCTACGAGCAGTACTTC	CAIGQGGPYEQYF
TRBV19	TRBJ2-1	.	TRBD2	TGTGCCAGTAGTAAGGGACTAGCGGGAGGGCCAGTAATGGTCAATGAGCAGTTCTTC	CASSKGLAGGPVMVNEQFF
TRBV7-9	TRBJ1-1	.	TRBD1	TGTGCCAGCAGCTTGGGGACAGCGAACACTGAAGCTTTCTTT	CASSLGTANTEAFF
TRBV30	TRBJ1-5	few	TRBD1	TGTGCCTGGGGGGGGACAGGCAATCAGCCCCAGCATTTT	CAWGGTGNQPQHF
TRBV30	TRBJ2-7	.	TRBD1	TGTGCCTGGAGGGAGTCCGGGACAGCCTACGAGCAGTACTTC	CAWRESGTAYEQYF
TRBV19	TRBJ2-1	.	TRBD2	TGTGCCAGTAGTTCCTGGACTAGCGGGAGGTTAAATGAGCAGTTCTTC	CASSSWTSGRLNEQFF
TRBV9	TRBJ2-7	.	TRBD1	TGTGCCAGCAGCCGCTTCGACAGGGCTGGCTACGAGCAGTACTTC	CASSRFDRAGYEQYF
TRBV6-5	TRBJ1-2	.	.	TGTGCCAGCAGTTACGAGGAGGACTATGGCTACACCTTC	CASSYEEDYGYTF
TRBV7-2	TRBJ2-1	.	.	TGTGCCAGCAGCTTATCGGCTAGTGGGAATGAGCAGTTCTTC	CASSLSASGNEQFF
TRBV18	TRBJ1-1	.	.	TGTGCCAGCTCACCGGCGGAGGGATTGAACACTGAAGCTTTCTTT	CASSPAEGLNTEAFF
TRBV19	TRBJ2-7	.	TRBD2	TGTGCCAGTAAGGAACCGGGACTAGCGGGAGGGGATTCGCGGATCGAGCAGTACTTC	CASKEPGLAGGDSRIEQYF
TRBV6-5	TRBJ1-1	.	.	TGTGCCAGCATTAAGCCGCCAAACACTGAAGCTTTCTTT	CASIKPPNTEAFF
TRBV7-2	TRBJ2-5	.	.	TGTGCCACCCGCCTTACGGCCCGGCGGCGGGAGACCCAGTACTTC	CATRLTARRRETQYF
TRBV7-9	TRBJ2-5	.	.	TGTGCCAGCATCCAAGGTAGAGTGACTGGGAGAACCCAGTACTTC	CASIQGRVTGRTQYF
TRBV7-3	TRBJ2-5	.	TRBD1	TGTGCCAGCAGCTATACAGGGGCCCCGGGAGAGACCCAGTACTTC	CASSYTGAPGETQYF
TRBV19	TRBJ2-1	.	TRBD1	TGTGCCAGTAGTAGGACCGGGACAGGGGTAAGGAGCGGGAGTTACAATGAGCAGTTCTTC	CASSRTGTGVRSGSYNEQFF
TRBV19	TRBJ2-7	.	.	TGTGCCAGTAGAGGTACAGGGCGTGAGGAGCAGTACTTC	CASRGTGREEQYF
TRBV10-2	TRBJ1-2	once	.	TGCGCCAGCAGTGAGAGGGGGATAGGTGGCTACACCTTC	CASSERGIGGYTF